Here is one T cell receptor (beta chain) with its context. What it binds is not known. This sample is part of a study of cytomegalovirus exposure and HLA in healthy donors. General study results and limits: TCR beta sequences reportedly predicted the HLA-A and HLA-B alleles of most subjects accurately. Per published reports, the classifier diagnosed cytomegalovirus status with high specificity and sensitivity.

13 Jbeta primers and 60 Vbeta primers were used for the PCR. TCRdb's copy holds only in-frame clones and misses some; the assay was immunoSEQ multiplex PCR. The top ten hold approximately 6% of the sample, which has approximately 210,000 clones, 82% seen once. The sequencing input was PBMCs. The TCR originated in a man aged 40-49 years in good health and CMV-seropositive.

The CDR3 here is CASSSRGDITGELFF. CDR3 bases: TGTGCCAGTAGTAGCAGGGGGGATATAACCGGGGAGCTGTTTTTT. The J gene is TRBJ2-2, the V gene TRBV19; D is possibly TRBD1 (7 bases). The germline V and J ends were trimmed by 4 bases and 5 bases, with 14 bases remaining between them. The germline V gene has CDR1 LNHDA and CDR2 SQIVND (reference sequence). This CDR3 spans 15 amino acids.